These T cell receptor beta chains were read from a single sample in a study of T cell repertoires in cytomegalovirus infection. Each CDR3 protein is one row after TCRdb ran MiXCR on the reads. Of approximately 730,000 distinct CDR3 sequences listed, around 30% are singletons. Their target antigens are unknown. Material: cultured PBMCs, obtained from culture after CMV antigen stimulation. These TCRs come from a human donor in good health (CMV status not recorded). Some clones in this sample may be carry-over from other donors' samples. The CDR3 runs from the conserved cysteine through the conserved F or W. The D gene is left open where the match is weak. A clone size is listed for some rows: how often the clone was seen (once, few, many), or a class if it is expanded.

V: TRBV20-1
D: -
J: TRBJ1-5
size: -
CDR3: CSARDPGGSANQPQHF
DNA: TGCAGTGCTAGAGATCCCGGGGGCAGCGCCAATCAGCCCCAGCATTTT

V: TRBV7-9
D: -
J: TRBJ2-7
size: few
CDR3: CASSSDTPSSYEQYF
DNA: TGTGCCAGCAGCTCAGATACACCCAGCTCCTACGAGCAGTACTTC

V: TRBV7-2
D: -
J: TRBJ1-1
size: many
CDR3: CASSLEGRGTEAFF
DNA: TGTGCCAGCAGCTTAGAAGGTCGGGGCACTGAAGCTTTCTTT

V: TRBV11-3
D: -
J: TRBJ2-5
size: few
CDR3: CASSPGAFSQETQYF
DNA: TGTGCCAGCAGCCCCGGGGCTTTTTCCCAAGAGACCCAGTACTTC

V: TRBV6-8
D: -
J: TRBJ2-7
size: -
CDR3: CASRPMKRTGYEQYF
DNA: TGTGCCAGCAGGCCTATGAAGCGGACGGGTTACGAGCAGTACTTC

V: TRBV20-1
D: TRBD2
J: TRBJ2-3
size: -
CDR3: CSAERTSGFTDTQYF
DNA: TGCAGTGCCGAGCGCACTAGCGGCTTCACAGATACGCAGTATTTT

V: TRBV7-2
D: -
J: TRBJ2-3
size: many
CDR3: CASSPGMVWGARGSDTQYF
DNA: TGTGCCAGCAGCCCGGGCATGGTATGGGGAGCACGGGGCTCAGATACGCAGTATTTT

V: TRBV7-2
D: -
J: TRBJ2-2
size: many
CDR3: CASSESPGDTGELFF
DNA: TGTGCCAGCAGCGAGTCCCCGGGGGACACCGGGGAGCTGTTTTTT

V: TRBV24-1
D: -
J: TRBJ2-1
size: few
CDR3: CATSGFRGSSYNEQFF
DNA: TGTGCCACCAGTGGTTTCAGGGGAAGCTCCTACAATGAGCAGTTCTTC

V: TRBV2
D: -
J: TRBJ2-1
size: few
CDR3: CASHLERVTYNEQFF
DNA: TGTGCCAGCCACCTGGAGAGGGTTACCTACAATGAGCAGTTCTTC

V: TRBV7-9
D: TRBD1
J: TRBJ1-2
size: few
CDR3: CASSLRDRSVNGYTF
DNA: TGTGCCAGCAGCCTCCGGGACAGGTCGGTGAATGGCTACACCTTC

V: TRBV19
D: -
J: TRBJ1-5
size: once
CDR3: CASSIDQARSFQPQHF
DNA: TGTGCCAGTAGTATAGACCAGGCCCGGTCATTTCAGCCCCAGCATTTT

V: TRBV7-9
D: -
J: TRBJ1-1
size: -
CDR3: CAGGGGGNTEAFF
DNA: TGTGCGGGCGGTGGAGGCGGGAACACTGAAGCTTTCTTT

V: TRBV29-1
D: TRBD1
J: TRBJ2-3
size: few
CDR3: CSVETRQGMSTDTQYF
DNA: TGCAGCGTTGAGACGAGACAGGGGATGAGCACAGATACGCAGTATTTT

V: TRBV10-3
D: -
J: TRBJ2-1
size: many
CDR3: CAIALGVYNEQFF
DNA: TGTGCCATCGCGCTGGGGGTTTACAATGAGCAGTTCTTC

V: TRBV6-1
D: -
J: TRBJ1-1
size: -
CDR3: CASSDLRPLNTEAFF
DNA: TGTGCCAGCAGTGACCTCAGACCGCTGAACACTGAAGCTTTCTTT

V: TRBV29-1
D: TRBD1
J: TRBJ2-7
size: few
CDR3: CSVEAGTGVPQYF
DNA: TGCAGCGTTGAAGCCGGGACAGGGGTGCCGCAGTACTTC

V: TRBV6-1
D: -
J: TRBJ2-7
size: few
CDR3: CASSLRVPSYEQYF
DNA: TGTGCCAGCAGCCTAAGGGTTCCTTCCTACGAGCAGTACTTC

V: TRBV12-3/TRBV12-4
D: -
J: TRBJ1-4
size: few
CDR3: CASTIFGQPEKLFF
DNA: TGTGCCAGCACCATCTTCGGACAACCTGAAAAACTGTTTTTT

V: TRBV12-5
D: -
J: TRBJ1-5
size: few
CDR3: CASGLTGPSNQPQHF
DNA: TGTGCTAGTGGTTTGACAGGGCCTAGCAATCAGCCCCAGCATTTT

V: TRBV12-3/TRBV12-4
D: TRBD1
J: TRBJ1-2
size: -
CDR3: CASSSGTGTGYTF
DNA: TGTGCCAGCAGTTCCGGGACAGGGACGGGCTACACCTTC

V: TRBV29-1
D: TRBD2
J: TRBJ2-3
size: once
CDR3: CSLKGWQGLAGGDTDTQYF
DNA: TGCAGCCTCAAAGGATGGCAGGGACTAGCGGGGGGCGATACAGATACGCAGTATTTT

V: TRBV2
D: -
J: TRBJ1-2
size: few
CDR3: CASSGVSGLLGYTF
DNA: TGTGCCAGCAGTGGGGTTTCCGGACTCCTGGGCTACACCTTC

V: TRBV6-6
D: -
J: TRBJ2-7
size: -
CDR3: CASSYSFRTDEQYF
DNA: TGTGCCAGCAGTTACTCGTTCCGGACGGACGAGCAGTACTTC

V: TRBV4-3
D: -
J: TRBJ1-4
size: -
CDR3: CASSPTLVQGNEKLFF
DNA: TGCGCCAGCAGCCCCACCCTAGTACAGGGCAATGAAAAACTGTTTTTT